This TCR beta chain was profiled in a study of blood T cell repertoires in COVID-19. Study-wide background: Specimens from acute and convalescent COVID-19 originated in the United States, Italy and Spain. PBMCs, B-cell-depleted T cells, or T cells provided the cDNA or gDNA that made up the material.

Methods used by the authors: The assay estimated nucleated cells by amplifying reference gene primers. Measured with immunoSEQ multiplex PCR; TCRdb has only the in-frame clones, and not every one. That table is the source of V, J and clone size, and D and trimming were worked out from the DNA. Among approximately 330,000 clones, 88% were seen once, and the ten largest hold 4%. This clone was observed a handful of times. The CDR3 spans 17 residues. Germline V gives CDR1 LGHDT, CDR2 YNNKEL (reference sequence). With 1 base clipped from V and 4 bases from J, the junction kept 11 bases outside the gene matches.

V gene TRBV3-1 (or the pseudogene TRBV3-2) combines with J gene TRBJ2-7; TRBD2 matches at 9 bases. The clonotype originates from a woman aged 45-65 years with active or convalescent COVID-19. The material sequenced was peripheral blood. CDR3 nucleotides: TGTGCCAGCAGCCAAGTCTATACGCGGGGGGGAAGTTACGAGCAGTACTTC. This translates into CASSQVYTRGGSYEQYF.